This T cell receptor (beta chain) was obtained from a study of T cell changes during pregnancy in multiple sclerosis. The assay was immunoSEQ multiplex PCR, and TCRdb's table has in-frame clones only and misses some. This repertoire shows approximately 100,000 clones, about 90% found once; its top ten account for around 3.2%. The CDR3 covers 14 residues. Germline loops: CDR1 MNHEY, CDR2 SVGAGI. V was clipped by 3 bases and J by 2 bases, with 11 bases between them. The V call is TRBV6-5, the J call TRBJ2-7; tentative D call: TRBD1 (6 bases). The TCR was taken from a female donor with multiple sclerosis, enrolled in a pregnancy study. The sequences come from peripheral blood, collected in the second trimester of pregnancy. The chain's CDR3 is CASSYQGRAYEQYF. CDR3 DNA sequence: TGTGCCAGCAGTTATCAGGGGAGAGCCTACGAGCAGTACTTC.